Sequencing of this T cell receptor beta chain was carried out in a study of control samples from healthy donors and cancer patients. The germline V gene encodes CDR1 SQVTM and CDR2 ANQGSEA. Trimming cost V 0 bases and J 7 bases, with 10 bases left between them. The CDR3 has 13 amino acids. Libraries were prepared by immunoSEQ multiplex PCR; TCRdb keeps only in-frame clonotypes and omits some of them. In the table there are 100,000 to 150,000 clones, 75% to 95% of which are singletons. The chain combines TRBV29-1 with TRBJ2-1; possibly TRBD1 for D (5 bases). Sequencing was carried out using blood. The sequence was obtained from a man between 18 and 35 years old in good health. The CDR3 DNA reads TGCAGCGTTGAAGATCTTCGACAGAATGAGCAGTTCTTC. As protein: CSVEDLRQNEQFF.